These 21 T cell receptor beta chains share one sample of origin, sequenced in a study of response to subunit inactivated influenza vaccine. Each CDR3 protein is one row after TCRdb ran MiXCR on the RT-PCR reads. The sample yields under 800,000 distinct CDR3 sequences, roughly 14% seen once. The sample consisted of PBMCs from blood, taken approximately 15 days before vaccination. Receptors were obtained from a man in his forties or fifties who received an inactivated influenza vaccine.

This clonotype came up a few times. The genes are TRBV11-1 and TRBJ2-5, with 9 bases fitting TRBD2. Looked up from germline, CDR1 is SGHAT and CDR2 is FQDESV (reference sequence). The junction had 17 bases not matched to a gene; V was cut back by 4 bases and J by 5 bases. The CDR3 extends over 18 amino acids. The CDR3 DNA reads TGTGCCAGCAGCTCCTCAGCTTTATCGCGGGGGGGCCTTGAGACCCAGTACTTC. Translation gives CASSSSALSRGGLETQYF.

The rearrangement joins TRBV27 to TRBJ2-7; possible D gene TRBD1, 5 bases. Germline lookup yields CDR1 MNHEY and CDR2 SMNVEV (reference sequence). Trimming stripped 2 bases from V and 7 bases from J, with 12 bases between. The CDR3 spans 13 residues. The CDR3 nucleotides are TGTGCCAGCAGTTTAGTAGGGGCTGGGGAGCAGTACTTC. Translating gives CASSLVGAGEQYF.

This clonotype has a handful of counts. CDR3 sequence: CASSPIIGDEQFF. DNA for the CDR3: TGTGCCAGCTCACCCATTATTGGGGATGAGCAGTTCTTC. J is TRBJ2-1 and V is TRBV18, with unresolved D. Per the germline V gene, CDR1 is KGHSH and CDR2 is LQKENI. Between the trimmed V and J ends, which lost 3 bases and 8 bases, there was a span of 11 bases. CDR3 length: 13 residues.

This clonotype was detected a few times. V is TRBV15 and J is TRBJ2-1; no reliable D call. The CDR3 totals 15 residues. The germline gives CDR1 LNHNV, CDR2 YYDKDF (reference sequence). The V end was cut by 6 bases, the J end by 1 base, with 13 bases between. The CDR3 DNA sequence: TGTGCCACCAGATCAACGGAGATTTCCTACAATGAGCAGTTCTTC. Protein sequence: CATRSTEISYNEQFF. Full variable domain (outside the CDR3, taken from reference TRBV15 and TRBJ2-1): DAMVIQNPRYQVTQFGKPVTLSCSQTLNHNVMYWYQQKSSQAPKLLFHYYDKDFNNEADTPDNFQSRRPNTSFCFLDIRSPGLGDTAMYLCATRSTEISYNEQFFGPGTRLTVL.

This clonotype was observed at least ten times. The CDR3 protein is CASSITHNEQFF. In DNA form, the CDR3 reads TGCGCCAGCAGCATTACTCACAATGAGCAGTTCTTC. The V gene is TRBV5-1, the J gene TRBJ2-1; D uncertain. Germline CDR1 is SGHRS and CDR2 is YFSETQ. Between the trimmed V and J ends, which lost 4 bases and 5 bases, there was a span of 7 bases. The CDR3 has 12 residues.

This clonotype was detected only a few times. This chain joins TRBV27 and TRBJ2-1; 14 positions agree with TRBD2. The CDR3 has 16 residues. From germline, CDR1 is MNHEY and CDR2 SMNVEV (reference sequence). Trimming cost V 0 bases and J 10 bases; bases outside gene matches: 5. CDR3 protein: CASSLSRTSGRSEQFF. CDR3 nucleotide sequence: TGTGCCAGCAGTTTATCTAGGACTAGCGGGAGGTCGGAGCAGTTCTTC.

The chain couples TRBV5-5 to TRBJ2-1; the match to TRBD2 covers 7 bases. CDR3 length: 17 residues. CDR1 and CDR2 (germline): SGHKS, YYEKEE (reference sequence). Trimming cost V 0 bases and J 4 bases; bases outside gene matches: 10. The CDR3 here is CASSLGSISGAYNEQFF. CDR3 sequence (DNA): TGTGCCAGCAGCTTGGGCTCCATCAGCGGGGCGTACAATGAGCAGTTCTTC. Full variable domain (outside the CDR3, taken from reference TRBV5-5 and TRBJ2-1): DAGVTQSPTHLIKTRGQQVTLRCSPISGHKSVSWYQQVLGQGPQFIFQYYEKEERGRGNFPDRFSARQFPNYSSELNVNALLLGDSALYLCASSLGSISGAYNEQFFGPGTRLTVL.

The rearrangement uses TRBV20-1 and TRBJ2-3; D is unclear. This CDR3 has 10 residues. The ends were cut back, 6 bases at V and 2 bases at J, with 3 bases in the middle. Germline V gene lookup returns CDR1 DFQATT and CDR2 SNEGSKA (reference sequence). The CDR3 DNA sequence: TGCAGTGCCATCACAGATACGCAGTATTTT. Encoded protein: CSAITDTQYF.

This clonotype was seen a few times. The chain joins TRBV19 to TRBJ1-1; D might be TRBD1 (5 bases). In germline, CDR1 is LNHDA, CDR2 SQIVND (reference sequence). The CDR3 spans 13 residues. With 7 bases removed from V and 1 base from J, the gap between germline ends came to 10 bases. The CDR3 bases are TGTGCCAGTATCAGACAGAAGAACACTGAAGCTTTCTTT. Encoded protein: CASIRQKNTEAFF.

The chain couples TRBV4-2 to TRBJ2-1; 9 bases are a match to TRBD1. Looked up from germline, CDR1 is LGHNA and CDR2 is YNFKEQ. Unmatched junction bases numbered 3, after V lost 4 bases and J lost 5 bases. The CDR3 is 14 amino acids. The chain's CDR3 is CASSRQGVNNEQFF. For the CDR3, the DNA is TGTGCCAGCAGCCGACAGGGGGTCAACAATGAGCAGTTCTTC.

In this sample, this clonotype turned up a few times. The chain uses TRBV7-9 and TRBJ1-6, with 10 bases lining up with TRBD1. V lost 0 bases, J lost 7 bases, and 3 bases stayed unmatched. This CDR3 has 16 amino acids. Germline CDR1 SEHNR, CDR2 FQNEAQ (reference sequence). The CDR3, as DNA: TGTGCCAGCAGCTTAGCGTCGGGACAGGGGAATTCACCCCTCCACTTT. Translating gives CASSLASGQGNSPLHF.

In DNA form, the CDR3 reads TGTGCCAGCAGTGAGGCCACGACTCCCTCCTACGAGCAGTACTTC. Translation: CASSEATTPSYEQYF. The chain links TRBV2 to TRBJ2-7, with no clear D. Germline loops: CDR1 SNHLY, CDR2 FYNNEI. Trimming took off 3 bases at V and 0 bases at J, with 12 bases between the two ends. There are 15 residues in the CDR3. The full variable domain, in which reference TRBV2 and TRBJ2-7 provide the parts outside the CDR3, is EPEVTQTPSHQVTQMGQEVILRCVPISNHLYFYWYRQILGQKVEFLVSFYNNEISEKSEIFDDQFSVERPDGSNFTLKIRSTKLEDSAMYFCASSEATTPSYEQYFGPGTRLTVT.

The chain links TRBV7-2 to TRBJ2-5, with D maybe TRBD2 (6 bases). Deletions cut 1 base from V and 1 base from J, with 10 bases between. The germline gives CDR1 SGHTA, CDR2 FQGNSA. The CDR3 sequence is 15 residues long. The CDR3 DNA reads TGTGCCAGCAGCTTAGGGGGGGTGCCCCAAGAGACCCAGTACTTC. This sequence encodes CASSLGGVPQETQYF. Using reference TRBV7-2 and TRBJ2-5 for the parts outside the CDR3, the full variable domain is GAGVSQSPSNKVTEKGKDVELRCDPISGHTALYWYRQSLGQGLEFLIYFQGNSAPDKSGLPSDRFSAERTGGSVSTLTIQRTQQEDSAVYLCASSLGGVPQETQYFGPGTRLLVL.

This clonotype showed up just a few times. V and J are TRBV25-1 and TRBJ2-1; 13 bases line up with TRBD2. The CDR3 has 17 residues. V lost 1 base, J lost 12 bases, and 12 bases stayed unmatched. Germline lookup yields CDR1 MGHDK and CDR2 SYGVNS. DNA for the CDR3: TGTGCCAGCAGTGAATCCGGGACTAGCGGGATGATTGCCGGGCAGTTCTTC. It is translated as CASSESGTSGMIAGQFF.

This clonotype was detected only a few times. V usage is TRBV12-3 or TRBV12-4 and J usage is TRBJ2-3; D remains ambiguous. The CDR3 runs to 13 residues. Trimming took 7 bases from V and 3 from J, leaving 11 bases between them. This CDR3 reads CASNNGGTDTQYF. DNA for the CDR3: TGTGCCAGCAACAACGGCGGTACAGATACGCAGTATTTT.

The V and J genes are TRBV7-2 and TRBJ2-4; D is unresolved. The CDR3 consists of 15 residues. Germline assignment: CDR1 SGHTA and CDR2 FQGNSA. V lost 5 bases to trimming and J lost 7 bases, with 18 bases between them. This CDR3 is CASSPGRGVANIQYF. In nucleotides, the CDR3 is TGTGCCAGCAGCCCGGGTCGTGGGGTGGCCAACATTCAGTACTTC.

The gene calls are TRBV5-1 and TRBJ2-1; possibly TRBD1 or TRBD2 for D (5 bases each). Germline V gives CDR1 SGHRS, CDR2 YFSETQ. This CDR3 is 16 amino acids long. The V and J ends lost 4 bases and 0 bases respectively, with 14 bases between them. The CDR3 region is CASSDTGDYSYNEQFF. The CDR3 nucleotides are TGCGCCAGCAGCGATACAGGTGACTACTCCTACAATGAGCAGTTCTTC.

Only a few counts were recorded for this clonotype. The chain is built from TRBV3-1 and TRBJ1-1; D unresolved. This CDR3 is 16 amino acids long. Trimming pared 0 bases from V and 4 bases from J, leaving 15 bases between. Germline values: CDR1 LGHDT, CDR2 YNNKEL (reference sequence). The CDR3 bases are TGTGCCAGCAGCCAAGATATACGGGTGGAAGGCACTGAAGCTTTCTTT. Translated, it gives CASSQDIRVEGTEAFF. The whole variable domain, filled in from reference TRBV3-1 and TRBJ1-1, reads DTAVSQTPKYLVTQMGNDKSIKCEQNLGHDTMYWYKQDSKKFLKIMFSYNNKELIINETVPNRFSPKSPDKAHLNLHINSLELGDSAVYFCASSQDIRVEGTEAFFGQGTRLTVV.

A few counts support this clonotype. The V gene is TRBV11-2, the J gene TRBJ2-2; 7 bases agree with TRBD2. V lost 1 base, J lost 0 bases, and 11 bases stayed unmatched. Germline CDR1 is SGHAT and CDR2 is FQNNGV. The CDR3 consists of 19 residues. CDR3 DNA sequence: TGTGCCAGCAGCTTAGTCGGATGGGGGGGACGGTCGAACACCGGGGAGCTGTTTTTT. Its translation is CASSLVGWGGRSNTGELFF.

This clonotype has only a few counts. V usage is TRBV5-1 and J usage is TRBJ2-5; 10 bases are shared with TRBD1. V lost 4 bases, J lost 5 bases, and 11 bases stayed unmatched. CDR1 is SGHRS and CDR2 is YFSETQ in the germline V gene. The CDR3 totals 16 residues. The CDR3 reads CASSQHRQGARETQYF. CDR3 in DNA: TGCGCCAGCAGCCAACATAGACAGGGGGCAAGGGAGACCCAGTACTTC.

This clonotype was observed a few times. This chain connects TRBV12-3 or TRBV12-4 to TRBJ2-7, with D maybe TRBD2 (5 bases). CDR3 length: 13 residues. Trimming shortened V by 8 bases and J by 7 bases, and 18 bases separated the two germline ends. Written as DNA, the CDR3 is TGTGCCAGCGGAACGGGATCCTCTTCGGAGCAGTACTTC. Protein product: CASGTGSSSEQYF.